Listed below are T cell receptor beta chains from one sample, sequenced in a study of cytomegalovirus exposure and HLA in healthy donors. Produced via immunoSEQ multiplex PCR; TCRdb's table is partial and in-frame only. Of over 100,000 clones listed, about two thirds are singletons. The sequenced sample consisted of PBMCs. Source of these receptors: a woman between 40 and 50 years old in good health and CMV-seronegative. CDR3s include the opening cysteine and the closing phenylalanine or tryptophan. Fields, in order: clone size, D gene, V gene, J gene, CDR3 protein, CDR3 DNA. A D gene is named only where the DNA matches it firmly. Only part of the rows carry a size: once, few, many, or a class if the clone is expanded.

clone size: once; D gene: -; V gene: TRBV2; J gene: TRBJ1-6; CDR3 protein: CASRIGDTNSPLHF; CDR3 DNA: TGTGCCAGCAGGATAGGGGATACTAATTCACCCCTCCACTTT
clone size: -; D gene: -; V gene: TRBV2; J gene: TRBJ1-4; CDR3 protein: CASRTSRASNEKLFF; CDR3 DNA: TGTGCCAGCAGGACGTCCAGGGCCTCTAATGAAAAACTGTTTTTT
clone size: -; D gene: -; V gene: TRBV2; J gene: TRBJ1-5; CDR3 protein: CASRADGNQPQHF; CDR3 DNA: TGTGCCAGCAGGGCCGACGGGAATCAGCCCCAGCATTTT
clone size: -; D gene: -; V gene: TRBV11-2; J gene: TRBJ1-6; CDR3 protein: CASSSLRGGSPLHF; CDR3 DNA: TGTGCCAGCAGCTCCCTCAGGGGCGGTTCACCCCTCCACTTT
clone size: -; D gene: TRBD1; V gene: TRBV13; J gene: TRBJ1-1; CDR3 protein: CASSLDGRGAEAFF; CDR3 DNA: TGTGCCAGCAGCTTAGACGGCAGGGGGGCAGAAGCTTTCTTT
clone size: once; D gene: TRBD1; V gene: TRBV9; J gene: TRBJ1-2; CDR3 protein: CASSVEERGQLGGYTF; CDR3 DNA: TGTGCCAGCAGCGTAGAAGAGAGGGGGCAGTTGGGTGGCTACACCTTC
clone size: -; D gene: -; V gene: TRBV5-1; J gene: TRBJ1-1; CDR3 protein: CASSLSQRDTEAFF; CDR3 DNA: TGCGCCAGCAGCTTGTCCCAGCGGGATACTGAAGCTTTCTTT
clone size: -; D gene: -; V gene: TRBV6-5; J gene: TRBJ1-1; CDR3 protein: CASSYIQMNTEAFF; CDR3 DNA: TGTGCCAGCAGTTACATACAGATGAACACTGAAGCTTTCTTT
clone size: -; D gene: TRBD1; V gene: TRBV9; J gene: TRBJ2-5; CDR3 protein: CASSDRQGTETQYF; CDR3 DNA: TGTGCCAGCAGCGACCGACAGGGGACGGAGACCCAGTACTTC
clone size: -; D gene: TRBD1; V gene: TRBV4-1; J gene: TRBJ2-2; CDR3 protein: CASSQLPGTGTGELFF; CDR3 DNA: TGCGCCAGCAGCCAACTTCCCGGGACAGGGACCGGGGAGCTGTTTTTT
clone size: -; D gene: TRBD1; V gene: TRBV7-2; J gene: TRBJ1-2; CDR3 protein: CASSQDRAGGYTF; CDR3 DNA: TGTGCCAGCAGTCAAGACAGGGCGGGAGGCTACACCTTC
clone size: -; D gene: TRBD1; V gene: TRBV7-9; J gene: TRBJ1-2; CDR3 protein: CASSSYGTGEGSNYGYTF; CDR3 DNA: TGTGCCAGCAGCTCTTACGGGACAGGGGAAGGATCTAACTATGGCTACACCTTC
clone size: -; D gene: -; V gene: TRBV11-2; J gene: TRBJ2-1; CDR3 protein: CASSLVRDYNEQFF; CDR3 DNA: TGTGCCAGCAGCTTAGTCCGGGACTACAATGAGCAGTTCTTC
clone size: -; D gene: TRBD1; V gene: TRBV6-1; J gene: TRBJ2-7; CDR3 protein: CASRPGTGLREQYF; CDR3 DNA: TGTGCCAGCAGGCCCGGGACAGGGCTAAGGGAGCAGTACTTC
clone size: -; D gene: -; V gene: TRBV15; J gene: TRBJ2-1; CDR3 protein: CATSRDRGDEQFF; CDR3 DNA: TGTGCCACCAGCAGAGACAGGGGAGATGAGCAGTTCTTC
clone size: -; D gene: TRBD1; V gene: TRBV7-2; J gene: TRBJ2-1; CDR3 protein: CASSLAGTGINEQFF; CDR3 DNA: TGTGCCAGCAGCTTGGCCGGGACAGGGATCAATGAGCAGTTCTTC
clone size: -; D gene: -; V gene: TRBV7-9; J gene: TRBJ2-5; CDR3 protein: CASSLAEYQETQYF; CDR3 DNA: TGTGCCAGCAGCTTAGCAGAGTACCAAGAGACCCAGTACTTC
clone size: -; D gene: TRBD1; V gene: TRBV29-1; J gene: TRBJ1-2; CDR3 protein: CSSGQGSEGCTF; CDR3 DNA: TGCAGCTCCGGACAGGGTTCAGAAGGCTGCACCTTC
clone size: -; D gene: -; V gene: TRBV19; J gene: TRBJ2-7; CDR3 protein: CASSITLPGYEQYF; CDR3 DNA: TGTGCCAGTAGTATAACCCTTCCGGGCTACGAGCAGTACTTC
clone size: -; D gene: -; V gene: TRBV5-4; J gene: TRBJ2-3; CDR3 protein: CASSSVGRGDTQYF; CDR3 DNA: TGTGCCAGCAGCTCGGTGGGGCGTGGGGATACGCAGTATTTT
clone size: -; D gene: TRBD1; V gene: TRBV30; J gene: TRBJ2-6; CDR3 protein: CAWAGQGISGANVLTF; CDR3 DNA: TGTGCCTGGGCGGGACAGGGGATCTCTGGGGCCAACGTCCTGACTTTC
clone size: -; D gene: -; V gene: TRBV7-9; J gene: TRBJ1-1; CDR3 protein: CASSLARGDGAFF; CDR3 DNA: TGTGCCAGCAGCTTAGCGCGGGGGGACGGTGCTTTCTTT
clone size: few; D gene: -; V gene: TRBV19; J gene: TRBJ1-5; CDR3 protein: CASRGGGQHYYQPQHF; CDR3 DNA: TGTGCCAGTAGAGGCGGAGGACAGCATTATTATCAGCCCCAGCATTTT
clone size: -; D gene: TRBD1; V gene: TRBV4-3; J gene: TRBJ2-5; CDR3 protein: CASSQDTGTGQWETQYF; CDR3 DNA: TGCGCCAGCAGCCAAGATACGGGGACAGGGCAGTGGGAGACCCAGTACTTC
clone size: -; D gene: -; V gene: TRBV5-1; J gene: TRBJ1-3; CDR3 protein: CASAFGDRTRVDTIYF; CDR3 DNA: TGCGCCAGCGCATTCGGGGATCGGACTCGTGTCGACACCATATATTTT
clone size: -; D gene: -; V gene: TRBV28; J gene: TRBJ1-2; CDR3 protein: CASSSGRDGYTF; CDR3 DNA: TGTGCCAGCAGTTCGGGGAGGGATGGCTACACCTTC
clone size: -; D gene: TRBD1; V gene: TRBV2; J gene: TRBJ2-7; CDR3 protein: CASSYQGQGVYEQYF; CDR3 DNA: TGTGCCAGCAGCTACCAAGGACAGGGGGTCTACGAGCAGTACTTC
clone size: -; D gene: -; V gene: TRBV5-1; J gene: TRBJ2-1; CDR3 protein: CASSLAQTDNEQFF; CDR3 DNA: TGCGCCAGCAGCTTGGCACAGACGGACAATGAGCAGTTCTTC
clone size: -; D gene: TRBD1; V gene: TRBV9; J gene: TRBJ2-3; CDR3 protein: CASSGGQGRFDTQYF; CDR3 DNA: TGTGCCAGCAGCGGGGGACAGGGACGTTTCGATACGCAGTATTTT
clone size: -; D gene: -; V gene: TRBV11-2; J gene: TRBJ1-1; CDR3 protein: CASSLDPSMNTEAFF; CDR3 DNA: TGTGCCAGCAGCTTAGATCCCTCTATGAACACTGAAGCTTTCTTT
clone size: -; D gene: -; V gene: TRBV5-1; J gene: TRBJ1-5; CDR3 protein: CASSSQGPYSNQPQHF; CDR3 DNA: TGCGCCAGCAGCTCTCAGGGGCCGTATAGCAATCAGCCCCAGCATTTT
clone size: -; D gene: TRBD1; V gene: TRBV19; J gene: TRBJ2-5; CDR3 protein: CASSSRDRGQETQYF; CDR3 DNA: TGTGCCAGTAGTTCGAGGGACAGGGGGCAAGAGACCCAGTACTTC
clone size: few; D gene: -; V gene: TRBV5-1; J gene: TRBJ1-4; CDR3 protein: CASSNQGLANEKLFF; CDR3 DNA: TGCGCCAGCAGTAACCAGGGGTTAGCTAATGAAAAACTGTTTTTT
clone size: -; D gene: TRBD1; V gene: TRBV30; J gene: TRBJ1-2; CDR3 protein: CAWSPYRGQTNYGYTF; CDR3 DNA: TGTGCCTGGAGTCCCTATAGGGGGCAGACTAACTATGGCTACACCTTC
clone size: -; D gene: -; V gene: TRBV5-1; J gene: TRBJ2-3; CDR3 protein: CASSFLAGDPTDTQYF; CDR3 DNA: TGCGCCAGCAGCTTCCTAGCAGGGGACCCCACAGATACGCAGTATTTT
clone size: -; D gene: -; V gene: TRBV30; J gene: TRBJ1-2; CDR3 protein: CAWSAGRGAGYGYTF; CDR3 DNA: TGTGCCTGGAGTGCCGGGCGGGGGGCTGGCTATGGCTACACCTTC
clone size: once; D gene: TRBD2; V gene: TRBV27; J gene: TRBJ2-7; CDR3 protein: CASRVGGAAHEQYF; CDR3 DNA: TGTGCCAGCAGAGTCGGGGGGGCTGCCCACGAGCAGTACTTC
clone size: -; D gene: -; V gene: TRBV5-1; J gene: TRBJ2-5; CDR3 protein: CASSLEGLGGASQETQYF; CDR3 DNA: TGCGCCAGCAGCTTGGAAGGGCTGGGCGGGGCCTCCCAAGAGACCCAGTACTTC
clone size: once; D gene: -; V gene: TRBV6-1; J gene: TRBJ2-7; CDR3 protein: CASRAQGYEQYF; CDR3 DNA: TGTGCCAGCAGGGCCCAGGGCTACGAGCAGTACTTC
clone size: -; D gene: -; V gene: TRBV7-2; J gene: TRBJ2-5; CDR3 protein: CASSRAWGHAETQYF; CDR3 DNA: TGTGCCAGCAGCCGGGCTTGGGGACACGCAGAGACCCAGTACTTC
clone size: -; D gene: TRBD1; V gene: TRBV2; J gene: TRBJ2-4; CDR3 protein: CASSRDREYF; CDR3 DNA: TGTGCCAGCAGCCGGGACAGGGAGTACTTC
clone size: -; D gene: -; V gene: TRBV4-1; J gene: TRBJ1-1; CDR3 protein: CASSQDLGATANTEAFF; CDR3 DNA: TGCGCCAGCAGCCAAGATCTTGGTGCAACAGCAAACACTGAAGCTTTCTTT
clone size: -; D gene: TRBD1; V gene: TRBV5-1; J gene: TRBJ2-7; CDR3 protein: CASSETTGAIAYEQYF; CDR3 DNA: TGCGCCAGCAGCGAGACGACAGGGGCAATTGCGTACGAGCAGTACTTC
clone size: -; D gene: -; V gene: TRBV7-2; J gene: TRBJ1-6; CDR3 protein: CASSLAGTSRASPLHF; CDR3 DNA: TGTGCCAGCAGTTTGGCCGGGACATCAAGGGCTTCACCCCTCCACTTT
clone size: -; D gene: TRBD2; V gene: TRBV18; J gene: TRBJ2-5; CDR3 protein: CASSPALAGVQETQYF; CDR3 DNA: TGTGCCAGCTCACCCGCACTAGCGGGGGTTCAAGAGACCCAGTACTTC
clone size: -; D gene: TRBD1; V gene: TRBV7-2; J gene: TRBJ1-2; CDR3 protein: CASTTGGNYGYTF; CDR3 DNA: TGTGCCAGCACGACAGGGGGGAACTATGGCTACACCTTC
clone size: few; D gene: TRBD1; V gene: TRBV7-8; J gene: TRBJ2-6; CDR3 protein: CASSTHRGTGANVLTF; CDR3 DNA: TGTGCCAGCAGCACACACAGGGGTACTGGGGCCAACGTCCTGACTTTC
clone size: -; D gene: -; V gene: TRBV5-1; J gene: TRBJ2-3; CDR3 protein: CASSETTYTDTQYF; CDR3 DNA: TGCGCCAGCAGTGAGACAACCTACACAGATACGCAGTATTTT
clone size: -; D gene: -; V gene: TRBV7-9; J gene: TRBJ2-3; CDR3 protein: CASSLPEATDTQYF; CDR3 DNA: TGTGCCAGCAGCTTACCTGAGGCAACAGATACGCAGTATTTT
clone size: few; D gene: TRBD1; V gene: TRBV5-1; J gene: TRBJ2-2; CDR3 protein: CASVLTGGIGELFF; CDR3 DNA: TGCGCCAGTGTATTGACAGGGGGCATCGGGGAGCTGTTTTTT
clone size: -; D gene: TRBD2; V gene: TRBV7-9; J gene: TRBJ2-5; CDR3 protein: CASSLGTSGGASLETQYF; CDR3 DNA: TGTGCCAGCAGCTTAGGGACTAGCGGGGGGGCCTCCCTGGAGACCCAGTACTTC
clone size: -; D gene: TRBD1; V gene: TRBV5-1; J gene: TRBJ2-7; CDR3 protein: CASSSPDRGPPYEQYF; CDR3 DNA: TGCGCCAGCAGCTCACCCGACAGGGGGCCCCCCTACGAGCAGTACTTC
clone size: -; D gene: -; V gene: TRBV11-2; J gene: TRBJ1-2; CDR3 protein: CASSLAAGSGYTF; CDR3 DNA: TGTGCCAGCAGCTTAGCGGCAGGCAGTGGCTACACCTTC
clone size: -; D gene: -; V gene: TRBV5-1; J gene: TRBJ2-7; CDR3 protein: CASSLAPDSSYEQYF; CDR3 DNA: TGCGCCAGCAGCTTAGCTCCTGATAGCTCCTACGAGCAGTACTTC
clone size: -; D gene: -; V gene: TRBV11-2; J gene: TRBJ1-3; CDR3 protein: CASSFGSGGPSGNTIYF; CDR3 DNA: TGTGCCAGCAGCTTCGGGAGCGGGGGACCCTCTGGAAACACCATATATTTT